This T cell receptor beta chain was identified in a study of T cells in Graves' hyperthyroidism and ophthalmopathy. Study conclusions and caveats: The blood repertoire included most of the expanded thyroid clonotypes above 0.001.

Patients aged 18 to 65 had newly diagnosed hyperthyroidism that had lasted under 2 months. Based on clinical symptoms, serum thyroxine and TRAb, thyroid ultrasound and orbital computed tomography, diagnoses were reached. Over 9 ml of fresh peripheral blood supplied the PBMCs. This clonotype appeared many times. The antigen remains unidentified. RNA transcripts were the template for amplifying TCR beta CDR3 regions. When the TCR CDR3 underwent first-round RT-PCR, the HTBI primer set was used. TCRdb reprocessed the multiplex PCR reads with MiXCR, giving one entry per CDR3 protein. The sample holds roughly 510,000 distinct CDR3 sequences, less than 25% seen once. V gave up 8 bases and J gave up 0 bases, with 10 bases separating them. Germline assignment: CDR1 SQVTM and CDR2 ANQGSEA. The CDR3 totals 12 residues.

The sequence derives from a young man with Graves' hyperthyroidism. The chain carries TRBV29-1 and TRBJ1-1; maybe TRBD1 (6 bases). Specimen: blood. CDR3 sequence reads: CSFGQMNTEAFF. The CDR3 nucleotides are TGCAGCTTTGGACAGATGAACACTGAAGCTTTCTTT.